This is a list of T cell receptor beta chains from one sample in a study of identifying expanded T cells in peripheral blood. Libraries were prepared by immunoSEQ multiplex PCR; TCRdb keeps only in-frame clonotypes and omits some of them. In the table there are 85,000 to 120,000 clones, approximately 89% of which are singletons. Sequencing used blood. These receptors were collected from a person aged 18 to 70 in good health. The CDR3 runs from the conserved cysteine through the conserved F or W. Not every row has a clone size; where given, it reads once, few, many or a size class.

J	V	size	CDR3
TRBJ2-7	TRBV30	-	CAWTRTGTYEQYF
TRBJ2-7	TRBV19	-	CASSDGGQRDAYEQYF
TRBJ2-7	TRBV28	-	CASSPGLAGGNEGEQYF
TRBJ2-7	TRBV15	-	CATSRDGVTQYF
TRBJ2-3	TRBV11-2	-	CASNSGRAPDTQYF
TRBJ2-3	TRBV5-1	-	CASSGGQSPDTQYF
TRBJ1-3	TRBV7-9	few	CASSPMGWGLPNF
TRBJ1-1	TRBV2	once	CASNRDRGTEAFF
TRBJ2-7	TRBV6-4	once	CASSDRDRGLVYAYEQYF
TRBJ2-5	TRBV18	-	CASSPRRPQETQYF
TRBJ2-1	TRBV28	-	CASSLVYGTVYNEQFF
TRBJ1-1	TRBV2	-	CASHKELNTEAFF
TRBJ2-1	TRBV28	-	CASSLGDRLSYNEQFF
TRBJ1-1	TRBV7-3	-	CASSPDGNTEAFF
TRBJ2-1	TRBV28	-	CASSLLAGGTYNEQFF
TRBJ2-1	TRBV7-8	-	CASSLTGTKNQQFF
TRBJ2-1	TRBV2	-	CASSVTPKVYNEQFF
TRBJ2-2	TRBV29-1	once	CSGGPGQGITGELFF
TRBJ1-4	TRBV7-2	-	CASSLRTGGSEKLFF